The source of this TCR beta chain is a study of blood T cell repertoires in COVID-19. CDR1 is SGDLS, CDR2 YYNGEE, per germline. The CDR3 totals 19 residues. V gave up 0 bases and J gave up 2 bases; unmatched junction bases: 14. TCRdb's table, derived via immunoSEQ multiplex PCR, lists solely in-frame clones and lacks some. The sample yields some 49,000 clones, more than 80% seen once. Followed over time, Seattle patients had been enrolled while infection was active. Material for sequencing was peripheral blood. The chain combines TRBV9 with TRBJ2-3; 8 bases fit TRBD2. The source of this sequence is a man aged 60-69 years with COVID-19, enrolled during active disease. The CDR3 loop reads CASSVVGLSGSHDTDTQYF. In nucleotides, the CDR3 is TGTGCCAGCAGCGTAGTTGGTCTGAGCGGGAGCCATGACACAGATACGCAGTATTTT.